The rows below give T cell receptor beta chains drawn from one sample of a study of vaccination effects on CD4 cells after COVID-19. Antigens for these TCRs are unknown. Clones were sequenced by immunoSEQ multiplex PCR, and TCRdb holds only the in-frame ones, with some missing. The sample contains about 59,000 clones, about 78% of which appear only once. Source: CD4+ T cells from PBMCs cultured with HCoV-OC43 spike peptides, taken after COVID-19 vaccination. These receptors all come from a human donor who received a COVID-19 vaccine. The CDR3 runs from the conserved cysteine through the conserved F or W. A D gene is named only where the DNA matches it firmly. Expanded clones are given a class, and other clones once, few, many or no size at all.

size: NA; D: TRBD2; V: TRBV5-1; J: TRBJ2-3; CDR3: CASSLAVSSGGPLSTDTQYF; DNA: TGCGCCAGCAGCTTGGCCGTCTCTAGCGGGGGCCCACTTAGCACAGATACGCAGTATTTT
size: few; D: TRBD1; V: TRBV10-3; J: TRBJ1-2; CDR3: CAISAGGREGYTF; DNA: TGTGCCATCAGTGCAGGGGGCAGGGAGGGCTACACCTTC
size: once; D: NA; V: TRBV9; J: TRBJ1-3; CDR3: CASSVEDSVIYF; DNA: TGTGCCAGCAGCGTAGAAGACAGCGTCATATATTTT
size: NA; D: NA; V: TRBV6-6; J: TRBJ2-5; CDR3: CASRQQGGQETQYF; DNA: TGTGCCAGCAGGCAACAGGGAGGCCAAGAGACCCAGTACTTC
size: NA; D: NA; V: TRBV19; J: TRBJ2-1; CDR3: CASRGRGGGDNEQFF; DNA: TGTGCCAGTAGAGGTCGAGGAGGAGGGGACAATGAGCAGTTCTTC
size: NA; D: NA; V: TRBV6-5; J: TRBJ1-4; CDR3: CASSHPSADEKLFF; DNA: TGTGCCAGCAGCCACCCGTCGGCGGATGAAAAACTGTTTTTT
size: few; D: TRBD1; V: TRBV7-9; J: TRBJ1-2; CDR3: CASSLREEGAYGYTF; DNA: TGTGCCAGCAGCCTTCGCGAGGAGGGGGCATACGGCTACACCTTC
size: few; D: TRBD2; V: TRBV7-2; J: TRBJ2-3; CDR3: CASSSPGTSGGAQYF; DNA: TGTGCCAGCAGCTCACCGGGGACTAGCGGGGGCGCGCAGTATTTT
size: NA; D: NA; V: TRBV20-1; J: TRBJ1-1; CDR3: CSAKKNTEAFF; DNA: TGCAGTGCTAAAAAGAACACTGAAGCTTTCTTT
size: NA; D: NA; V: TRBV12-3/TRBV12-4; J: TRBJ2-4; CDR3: CASSSSRGNIQYF; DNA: TGTGCCAGCAGTTCCTCCCGGGGGAACATTCAGTACTTC
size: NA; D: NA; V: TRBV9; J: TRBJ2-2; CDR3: CASSVGLSTGELFF; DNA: TGTGCCAGCAGCGTAGGTTTATCTACCGGGGAGCTGTTTTTT
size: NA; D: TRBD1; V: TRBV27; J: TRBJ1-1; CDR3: CASSWDRAALNTEAFF; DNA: TGTGCCAGCAGTTGGGACAGGGCGGCACTGAACACTGAAGCTTTCTTT
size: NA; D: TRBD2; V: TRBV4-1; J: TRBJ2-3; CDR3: CASSQDWRLLGRGDTDTQYF; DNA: TGCGCCAGCAGCCAAGATTGGCGTTTGCTTGGGCGGGGGGACACAGATACGCAGTATTTT
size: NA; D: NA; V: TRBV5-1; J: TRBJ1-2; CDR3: CASSSTVDYGYTF; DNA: TGCGCCAGCAGCTCGACAGTAGACTATGGCTACACCTTC
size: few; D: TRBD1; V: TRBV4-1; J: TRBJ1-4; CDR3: CASSPQVVDRGGNEKLFF; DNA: TGCGCCAGCAGTCCCCAAGTTGTAGACAGGGGAGGTAATGAAAAACTGTTTTTT
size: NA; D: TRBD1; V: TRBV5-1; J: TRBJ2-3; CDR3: CASSRTGVADTQYF; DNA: TGCGCCAGCAGCCGGACAGGGGTGGCAGATACGCAGTATTTT
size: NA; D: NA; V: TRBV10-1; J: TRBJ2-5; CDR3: CASSESRGSETQYF; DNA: TGCGCCAGCAGTGAGTCCCGGGGTAGCGAGACCCAGTACTTC
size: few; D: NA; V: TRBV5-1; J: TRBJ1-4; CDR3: CASSPNLQQKLFF; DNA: TGCGCCAGCAGCCCAAACCTCCAGCAAAAACTGTTTTTT
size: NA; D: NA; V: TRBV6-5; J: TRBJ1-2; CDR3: CASTYGTTGGYTF; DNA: TGTGCCAGCACTTACGGGACCACTGGGGGCTACACCTTC
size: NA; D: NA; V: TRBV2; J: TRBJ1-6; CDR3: CASSDRSPPLHF; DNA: TGTGCCAGCAGCGATAGAAGCCCACCCCTCCACTTT
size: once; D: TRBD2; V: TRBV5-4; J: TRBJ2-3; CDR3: CASSPLGSGGRTDTQYF; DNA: TGTGCCAGCAGCCCCCTCGGAAGCGGGGGCCGCACAGATACGCAGTATTTT
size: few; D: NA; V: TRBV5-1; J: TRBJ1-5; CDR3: CASSLDGSNQPQHF; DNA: TGCGCCAGCAGTTTGGACGGGAGCAATCAGCCCCAGCATTTT
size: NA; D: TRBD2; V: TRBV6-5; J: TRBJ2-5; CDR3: CASKTPGGSLAQYF; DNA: TGTGCCAGCAAAACTCCGGGGGGGTCCCTGGCCCAGTACTTC
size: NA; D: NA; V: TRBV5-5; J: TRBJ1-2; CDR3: CASSPDGRNYGYTF; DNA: TGTGCCAGCAGCCCGGACGGACGTAACTATGGCTACACCTTC
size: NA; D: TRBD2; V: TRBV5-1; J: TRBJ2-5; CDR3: CASSPTAGAGGRETQYF; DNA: TGCGCCAGCAGCCCCACGGCTGGGGCGGGGGGGCGAGAGACCCAGTACTTC
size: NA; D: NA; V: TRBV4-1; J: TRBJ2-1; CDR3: CASSQVDMGFSSYNEQFF; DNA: TGCGCCAGCAGCCAAGTTGACATGGGGTTTAGCTCCTACAATGAGCAGTTCTTC
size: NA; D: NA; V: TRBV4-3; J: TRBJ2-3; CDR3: CASSQDQAGRNTQYF; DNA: TGCGCCAGCAGCCAAGATCAGGCAGGAAGGAATACGCAGTATTTT
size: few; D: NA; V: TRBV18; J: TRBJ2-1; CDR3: CASSPRSTGRSSYNEQFF; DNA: TGTGCCAGCTCACCAAGGTCGACGGGTCGGAGCTCCTACAATGAGCAGTTCTTC
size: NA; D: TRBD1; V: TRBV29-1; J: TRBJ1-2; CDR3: CSVEGDRGGGYTF; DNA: TGCAGCGTTGAAGGGGACAGGGGAGGCGGCTACACCTTC
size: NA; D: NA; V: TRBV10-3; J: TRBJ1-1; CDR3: CAISGAAAGQNTEAFF; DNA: TGTGCCATCAGTGGGGCAGCGGCAGGCCAGAACACTGAAGCTTTCTTT
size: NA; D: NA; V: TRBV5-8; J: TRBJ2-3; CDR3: CASPWPPLARGSPDTQYF; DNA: TGTGCCAGCCCCTGGCCCCCTTTAGCTCGAGGAAGCCCAGATACGCAGTATTTT
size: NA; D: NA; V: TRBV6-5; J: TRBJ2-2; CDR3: CASRNREIAGELFF; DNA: TGTGCCAGCAGAAACAGGGAAATCGCCGGGGAGCTGTTTTTT
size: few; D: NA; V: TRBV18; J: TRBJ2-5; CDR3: CASSKDNRPGETQYF; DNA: TGTGCCAGCTCAAAGGACAACCGCCCCGGGGAGACCCAGTACTTC
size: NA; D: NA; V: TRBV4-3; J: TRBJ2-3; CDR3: CASSLNLGADTQYF; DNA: TGCGCCAGCAGCCTTAACTTGGGCGCAGATACGCAGTATTTT
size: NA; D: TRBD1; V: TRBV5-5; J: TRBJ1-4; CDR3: CASSSQGVGEKLFF; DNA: TGTGCCAGCAGCTCCCAGGGGGTTGGTGAAAAACTGTTTTTT
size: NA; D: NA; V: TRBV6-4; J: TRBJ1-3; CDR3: CASSVGAGNTIYF; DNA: TGTGCCAGCAGTGTGGGAGCTGGAAACACCATATATTTT
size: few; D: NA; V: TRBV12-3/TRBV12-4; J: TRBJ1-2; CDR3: CASSLGGRGYTF; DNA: TGTGCCAGCAGTTTAGGTGGACGGGGCTACACCTTC
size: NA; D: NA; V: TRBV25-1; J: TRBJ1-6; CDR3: CASSGTANNSPLHF; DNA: TGTGCCAGCAGTGGGACAGCTAATAATTCACCCCTCCACTTT
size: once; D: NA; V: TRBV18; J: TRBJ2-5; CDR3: CASSARPSLGYQETQYF; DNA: TGTGCCAGCTCCGCTCGACCCAGTCTAGGGTACCAAGAGACCCAGTACTTC
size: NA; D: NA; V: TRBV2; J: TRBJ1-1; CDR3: CASSDNRVTEAFF; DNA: TGTGCCAGCAGTGATAACAGGGTCACTGAAGCTTTCTTT
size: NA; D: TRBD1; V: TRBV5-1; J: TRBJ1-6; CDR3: CASSMGQDFNSPLHF; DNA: TGCGCCAGCAGCATGGGACAGGACTTTAATTCACCCCTCCACTTT
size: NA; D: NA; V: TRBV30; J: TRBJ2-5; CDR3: CAWAGQNQETQYF; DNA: TGTGCCTGGGCGGGACAAAACCAAGAGACCCAGTACTTC
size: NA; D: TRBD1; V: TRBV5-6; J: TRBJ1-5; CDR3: CASSFGQGDRPQHF; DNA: TGTGCCAGCAGCTTCGGACAGGGGGATCGGCCCCAGCATTTT
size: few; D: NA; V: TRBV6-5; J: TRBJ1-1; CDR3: CASRTGPEAFF; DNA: TGTGCCAGCCGAACCGGCCCCGAAGCTTTCTTT
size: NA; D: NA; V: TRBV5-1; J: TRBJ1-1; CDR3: CASSLATPRGNTEAFF; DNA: TGCGCCAGCAGCTTGGCCACGCCGCGAGGAAACACTGAAGCTTTCTTT
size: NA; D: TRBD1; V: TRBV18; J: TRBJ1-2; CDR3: CASSPGTGNYGYTF; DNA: TGTGCCAGCTCACCCGGGACAGGGAACTATGGCTACACCTTC
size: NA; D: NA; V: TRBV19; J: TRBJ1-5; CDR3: CASSIPTYRQPQHF; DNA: TGTGCCAGTAGTATCCCCACCTACAGGCAGCCCCAGCATTTT
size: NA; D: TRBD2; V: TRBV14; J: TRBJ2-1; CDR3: CASSHLNSGGYYNEQFF; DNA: TGTGCCAGCAGCCATTTAAATAGCGGGGGGTACTACAATGAGCAGTTCTTC
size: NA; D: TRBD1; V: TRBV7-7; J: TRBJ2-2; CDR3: CASSSDRGLNTGELFF; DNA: TGTGCCAGCAGCTCAGACAGGGGGCTTAACACCGGGGAGCTGTTTTTT
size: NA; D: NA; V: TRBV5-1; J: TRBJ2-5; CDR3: CASSLAVGAGETQYF; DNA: TGCGCCAGCAGCTTGGCCGTGGGCGCGGGAGAGACCCAGTACTTC
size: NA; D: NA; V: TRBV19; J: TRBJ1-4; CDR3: CASSISGPGPAGEKLFF; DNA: TGTGCCAGTAGTATCAGTGGACCGGGACCCGCGGGCGAAAAACTGTTTTTT
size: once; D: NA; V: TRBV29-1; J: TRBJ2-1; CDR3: CSGRRGKGDNEQFF; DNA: TGCAGCGGGAGACGGGGGAAAGGGGACAATGAGCAGTTCTTC
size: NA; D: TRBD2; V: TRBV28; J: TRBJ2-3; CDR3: CASSSRIAGGRDTQYF; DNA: TGTGCCAGCAGTTCCCGGATAGCGGGGGGGAGGGATACGCAGTATTTT
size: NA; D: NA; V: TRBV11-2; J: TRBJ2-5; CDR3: CASSLPYQETQYF; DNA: TGTGCCAGCAGCTTACCGTACCAAGAGACCCAGTACTTC
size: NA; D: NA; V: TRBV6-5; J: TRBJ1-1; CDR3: CASSYHRDNTEAFF; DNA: TGTGCCAGCAGTTATCACAGGGATAACACTGAAGCTTTCTTT
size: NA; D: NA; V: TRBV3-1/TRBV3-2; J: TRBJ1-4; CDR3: CASSQDVGANEKLFF; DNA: TGTGCCAGCAGCCAAGATGTGGGGGCAAATGAAAAACTGTTTTTT
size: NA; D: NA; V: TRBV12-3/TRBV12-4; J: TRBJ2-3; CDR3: CASTETGYTQYF; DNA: TGTGCCAGCACCGAGACAGGATATACGCAGTATTTT